The 3 T cell receptor beta chains below were found in one sample sequenced in a study of vaccination and CD4 T cells after COVID-19. Stated treatment: roughly nine-day PBMC culture with coronavirus spike peptide pools or control peptides (ViraFEST assay). At the Johns Hopkins FTIC core, DNA taken from cultured CD4+ T cells was sequenced by way of the Oncomine TCR Beta short-read assay. In TCRdb, the PCR reads were re-called with MiXCR into one record per CDR3 protein. The sample yields roughly 13,000 distinct CDR3 sequences, roughly 58% seen once. These receptors lack a known antigen. Material for sequencing was CD4+ T cells from blood, cultured in vitro. These receptors originate from a human donor who had recovered from COVID-19.

This clonotype was seen a few times. The genes are TRBV20-1 and TRBJ2-3; 9 bases line up with TRBD2. Unmatched junction bases numbered 1, after V lost 6 bases and J lost 0 bases. Germline V CDR1 and CDR2: DFQATT, SNEGSKA (reference sequence). CDR3 length: 13 amino acids. The CDR3 nucleotides are TGCAGTGCCCTAGCGGGGAGCACAGATACGCAGTATTTT. Its translation is CSALAGSTDTQYF.

The chain couples TRBV27 to TRBJ2-7; 9 nucleotides align to TRBD2. CDR1 MNHEY and CDR2 SMNVEV come from the germline V gene (reference sequence). The junction had 8 bases not matched to a gene; V was cut back by 7 bases and J by 4 bases. The CDR3 has 14 residues. The CDR3 sequence: CASKGTSRAYEQYF. CDR3 coding DNA: TGTGCCAGCAAGGGGACTAGCCGGGCGTACGAGCAGTACTTC.

The genes are TRBV7-6 and TRBJ1-6; possibly TRBD1 for D (5 bases). The V end was cut by 0 bases, the J end by 8 bases, with 14 bases between. Germline CDR1 SGHVS, CDR2 FNYEAQ. The CDR3 consists of 16 residues. CDR3: CASSLARRGGYSPLHF. The DNA of the CDR3 is TGTGCCAGCAGCTTAGCGAGGCGGGGCGGGTATTCACCCCTCCACTTT.